This passage covers 32 T cell receptor beta chains from one sample sequenced in a study of cytomegalovirus exposure and HLA in healthy donors. A multiplex PCR was run with 60 Vbeta primers and 13 Jbeta primers. The assay was immunoSEQ multiplex PCR, and TCRdb's table has in-frame clones only and misses some. The data show about 160,000 clones, 75% to 90% seen once. The sample taken for sequencing was PBMCs. These TCRs come from a human donor in good health.

The genes are TRBV4-1 and TRBJ1-5; no definite D call. Germline V gene lookup returns CDR1 MGHRA and CDR2 YSYEKL. Trimming removed 4 bases from V and 1 base from J, with 11 bases in between. CDR3 length equals 15 residues. The CDR3 DNA reads TGCGCCAGCAGCCTCGACGGGGTCAGCAATCAGCCCCAGCATTTT. It specifies CASSLDGVSNQPQHF.

This chain links TRBV27 with TRBJ1-1; 7 bases fit TRBD1. Germline V gene data show CDR1 as MNHEY and CDR2 as SMNVEV (reference sequence). The CDR3 is made up of 12 amino acids. The junction had 1 base not matched to a gene; V was cut back by 4 bases and J by 5 bases. For the CDR3, the DNA is TGTGCCAGCAGTTCGACAGGGACTGAAGCTTTCTTT. It codes for CASSSTGTEAFF.

V and J are TRBV7-9 and TRBJ2-7, with 9 bases matching TRBD1. The CDR3 contains 16 residues. In germline, CDR1 is SEHNR, CDR2 FQNEAQ (reference sequence). Germline trimming cut 5 bases from V and 3 bases from J; bases unmatched to any gene: 11. The CDR3 is CASSPGAGTGLYEQYF. For the CDR3, the DNA is TGTGCCAGCAGCCCGGGTGCCGGGACAGGGCTCTACGAGCAGTACTTC.

This clone appeared a few times. Other DNA sequences in the same sample also yield this CDR3. This CDR3 is CAAEDRASSLHF. In DNA, the CDR3 is TGTGCCGCCGAGGACAGGGCCTCTTCCCTCCACTTT. The V gene is TRBV6-6, the J gene TRBJ1-6, with 8 bases lining up with TRBD1. The V segment lost 11 bases and the J segment 14 bases; nucleotides outside the gene matches: 11. CDR1 and CDR2 from the germline V gene are MNHNY and SVGAGI (reference sequence). This CDR3 is 12 amino acids long.

The table lists this clone with a few counts. V is TRBV6-5 and J is TRBJ1-2; 9 bases agree with TRBD1. CDR3 length: 14 residues. Per the germline V gene, CDR1 is MNHEY and CDR2 is SVGAGI. V lost 6 bases, J lost 2 bases, and 4 bases stayed unmatched. The chain's CDR3 is CASRIGQGNYGYTF. The DNA of the CDR3 is TGTGCCAGCAGGATCGGACAGGGGAACTATGGCTACACCTTC.

V usage is TRBV30 and J usage is TRBJ2-1, with D perhaps matching TRBD1 (6 bases). The CDR3 is made up of 14 amino acids. Germline V CDR1 and CDR2: GTSNPN, SVGIG (reference sequence). V was pared by 1 base and J by 0 bases, with 7 bases between. The CDR3 reads CAWSGGHSYNEQFF. CDR3 bases: TGTGCCTGGAGTGGGGGACACTCCTACAATGAGCAGTTCTTC.

V is TRBV27 and J is TRBJ1-1; no clear D. Germline CDR1 MNHEY, CDR2 SMNVEV (reference sequence). The CDR3 has 13 amino acids. Trimming shortened V by 0 bases and J by 5 bases, and 7 bases separated the two germline ends. The CDR3 region is CASSLSPRTEAFF. The CDR3 DNA sequence: TGTGCCAGCAGTTTATCTCCTAGGACTGAAGCTTTCTTT.

The V gene is TRBV5-6, the J gene TRBJ2-1; D is possibly TRBD1 (6 bases). This CDR3 region has 14 residues. Trimming pared 0 bases from V and 8 bases from J, leaving 12 bases between. Germline V gene sequence: CDR1 SGHDT, CDR2 YYEEEE. CDR3 DNA: TGTGCCAGCAGCTTGGTGGGGGCCGGGGATGAGCAGTTCTTC. This codes for CASSLVGAGDEQFF.

This clone has a handful of counts. This chain joins TRBV4-3 and TRBJ1-4; 9 bases fit TRBD1. Losses at the gene ends were 0 bases for V and 7 bases for J; bases not matched to a gene: 9. Germline CDR1 and CDR2: LGHNA and YSLEER. This CDR3 is 17 amino acids long. Here the CDR3 DNA reads TGCGCCAGCAGCCAAGAAGGCCCGGGACAGGGTTTTGAAAAACTGTTTTTT. Encoded protein: CASSQEGPGQGFEKLFF.

The chain recombines TRBV6-5 with TRBJ1-1, with no clear D. CDR1 and CDR2 from the germline V gene are MNHEY and SVGAGI. The CDR3 consists of 13 residues. Trimming removed 2 bases from V and 1 base from J, with 5 bases in between. CDR3 bases: TGTGCCAGCAGTTACACACGGAACACTGAAGCTTTCTTT. Encoded protein: CASSYTRNTEAFF.

This clone has just a few counts. This chain uses TRBV7-8 with TRBJ2-6; no definite D call. Germline CDR1 reads SGHVS; CDR2 reads FQNEAQ. Deletions cut 3 bases from V and 4 bases from J, with 4 bases between. This CDR3 is built from 13 residues. Here the CDR3 DNA reads TGTGCCAGCAGCTTGAGGGGGGCCAACGTCCTGACTTTC. Residues: CASSLRGANVLTF.

V gene TRBV4-3 combines with J gene TRBJ2-3; 11 bases are shared with TRBD2. This CDR3 contains 19 residues. Trimming took 0 bases from V and 1 from J; bases not matched to a gene: 9. From germline, CDR1 is LGHNA and CDR2 YSLEER. CDR3 in DNA: TGCGCCAGCAGCCAAGATCGGGGTAGCGGGGGGGCGCGCACAGATACGCAGTATTTT. This encodes CASSQDRGSGGARTDTQYF.

V and J are TRBV7-2 and TRBJ1-1, with 7 bases fitting TRBD1. Per germline, CDR1 SGHTA and CDR2 FQGNSA. The CDR3 extends over 14 amino acids. J gave up 3 bases and V 2 bases, and 3 bases lay outside the gene matches. The CDR3 coding sequence is TGTGCCAGCAGCTTAAGACAGGGTGACACTGAAGCTTTCTTT. This codes for CASSLRQGDTEAFF.

The chain carries TRBV6-1 and TRBJ2-3, with 8 bases that match TRBD1. V shed 1 base and J 1 base; nucleotides not matched to a gene: 4. The CDR3 length is 16 residues. Germline V gives CDR1 MNHNS, CDR2 SASEGT. The CDR3 sequence: CASSEGVGQGTDTQYF. The CDR3, as DNA: TGTGCCAGCAGTGAAGGAGTGGGACAGGGCACAGATACGCAGTATTTT.

The V call is TRBV2, the J call TRBJ1-5; 9 positions agree with TRBD1. The germline gives CDR1 SNHLY, CDR2 FYNNEI. Trimming cost V 7 bases and J 0 bases; bases outside gene matches: 10. CDR3 length: 17 residues. CDR3 loop: CASTPGQGLYSNQPQHF. The CDR3 DNA sequence: TGTGCCAGCACCCCGGGACAGGGCCTTTATAGCAATCAGCCCCAGCATTTT.

This clone appeared once. The V and J genes are TRBV13 and TRBJ2-7; 9 bases are a match to TRBD2. The CDR3 length is 14 residues. V shed 5 bases and J 2 bases; nucleotides not matched to a gene: 4. The germline V gene encodes CDR1 PRHDT and CDR2 FYEKMQ (reference sequence). CDR3 protein: CASSLSGGPYEQYF. The DNA for the CDR3 is TGTGCCAGCAGCCTAAGCGGGGGGCCCTACGAGCAGTACTTC.

This chain uses TRBV29-1 with TRBJ2-5, with D perhaps TRBD2 (6 bases). The end of the DNA fits TRBJ2-7 better, so the J call may be wrong. The CDR3 is 13 residues long. Germline CDR1 and CDR2: SQVTM and ANQGSEA. CDR3 sequence: CSVSSGLIYEQYF. CDR3 sequence (DNA): TGCAGCGTGAGTTCGGGACTCATCTACGAGCAGTACTTC.

The chain has TRBV2 and TRBJ2-4, with D uncertain. CDR3 length: 15 residues. V shed 3 bases and J shed 8 bases, with 17 bases lying between them. CDR1 SNHLY and CDR2 FYNNEI come from the germline V gene. CDR3 loop: CASSDTEPAMDIQYF. The CDR3 nucleotides read TGTGCCAGCAGTGACACTGAGCCAGCGATGGACATTCAGTACTTC.

The gene calls are TRBV5-1 and TRBJ2-2; 7 positions match TRBD1. J gave up 2 bases and V 1 base, and 8 bases lay outside the gene matches. Looked up from germline, CDR1 is SGHRS and CDR2 is YFSETQ. The CDR3 length is 17 residues. Here the CDR3 reads CASSLRRDSDNTGELFF. Written as DNA, the CDR3 is TGCGCCAGCAGCTTGCGCCGGGACAGCGATAACACCGGGGAGCTGTTTTTT.

This clone was seen more than once but under ten times. The genes are TRBV7-8 and TRBJ1-1, with 7 bases aligning to TRBD1. Germline V gene data show CDR1 as SGHVS and CDR2 as FQNEAQ. Trimming cost V 2 bases and J 5 bases; bases outside gene matches: 8. The CDR3 totals 15 residues. The CDR3 DNA is TGTGCCAGCAGCTTAACAGTACAGGGGAGGACTGAAGCTTTCTTT. Translating it yields CASSLTVQGRTEAFF.

The rearrangement joins TRBV5-8 to TRBJ2-6; D may be TRBD1 (6 bases). Germline CDR1 is SGHTS and CDR2 is YDEGEE. This CDR3 spans 15 amino acids. The V end lost 5 bases, the J end lost 4 bases, and 13 bases lay between the germline ends. CDR3 amino acids: CASRMTGGGANVLTF. The CDR3 coding sequence is TGTGCCAGCAGAATGACAGGAGGCGGGGCCAACGTCCTGACTTTC. Full variable domain (remainder filled in from reference TRBV5-8 and TRBJ2-6): EAGVTQSPTHLIKTRGQQATLRCSPISGHTSVYWYQQALGLGLQFLLWYDEGEERNRGNFPPRFSGRQFPNYSSELNVNALELEDSALYLCASRMTGGGANVLTFGAGSRLTVL.

In the case of this clone: Other DNA sequences in the same sample also yield this CDR3. The chain links TRBV7-2 to TRBJ2-7; 7 nucleotides match TRBD1. Germline-derived CDR1 and CDR2 are SGHTA and FQGNSA. The CDR3 length is 14 residues. V lost 5 bases, J lost 4 bases, and 8 bases stayed unmatched. As DNA, the CDR3 is TGTGCCAGCAGCATAGGCGAGGGGGCTTACGAGCAGTACTTC. Protein: CASSIGEGAYEQYF. The full variable domain, its missing parts supplied by reference TRBV7-2 and TRBJ2-7, is GAGVSQSPSNKVTEKGKDVELRCDPISGHTALYWYRQSLGQGLEFLIYFQGNSAPDKSGLPSDRFSAERTGGSVSTLTIQRTQQEDSAVYLCASSIGEGAYEQYFGPGTRLTVT.

The chain couples TRBV4-2 to TRBJ2-7, with 7 bases that match TRBD2. The CDR3 is 15 amino acids. Germline V gene data show CDR1 as LGHNA and CDR2 as YNFKEQ. The junction had 6 bases not matched to a gene; V was cut back by 0 bases and J by 4 bases. The DNA of the CDR3 is TGTGCCAGCAGCCAAGATTTGCGGGGGTCGTACGAGCAGTACTTC. Translated, it gives CASSQDLRGSYEQYF.

This clone was observed a handful of times. The same CDR3 also results from other DNA sequences found in this sample. V gene TRBV4-1 combines with J gene TRBJ1-1, with D possibly TRBD1 on 5 matching bases. This CDR3 spans 14 amino acids. Deletions cut 4 bases from V and 4 bases from J, with 13 bases between. The germline V gene encodes CDR1 MGHRA and CDR2 YSYEKL. The CDR3 sequence is CASSPGQGGTEAFF. DNA of the CDR3: TGCGCCAGCAGCCCCGGTCAGGGAGGCACTGAAGCTTTCTTT.

The chain combines TRBV5-1 with TRBJ1-1; possible D gene TRBD1, 5 bases. This CDR3 contains 13 residues. The germline gives CDR1 SGHRS, CDR2 YFSETQ. V lost 0 bases and J lost 4, with 7 bases in between. DNA of the CDR3: TGCGCCAGCAGCTTGGAAGGGGTCACTGAAGCTTTCTTT. Protein product: CASSLEGVTEAFF. Looking up the rest from reference TRBV5-1 and TRBJ1-1 gives the full variable domain: KAGVTQTPRYLIKTRGQQVTLSCSPISGHRSVSWYQQTPGQGLQFLFEYFSETQRNKGNFPGRFSGRQFSNSRSEMNVSTLELGDSALYLCASSLEGVTEAFFGQGTRLTVV.

The CDR3 is CASSSRTSRAFF. CDR3 nucleotide sequence: TGTGCCAGCAGCTCCCGGACATCCAGGGCTTTCTTT. This rearrangement joins TRBV9 to TRBJ1-1; possible D gene TRBD1, 5 bases. Germline V gives CDR1 SGDLS, CDR2 YYNGEE. The CDR3 sequence is 12 residues long. With 4 bases removed from V and 11 bases from J, the gap between germline ends came to 15 bases.

V and J are TRBV12-2 and TRBJ1-1; the table names TRBD1, a call not compared with the DNA. TRBV12-2 is designated a pseudogene. This CDR3 contains 17 residues. CDR3 amino acids: CASRSEQGSVGNTEAFF. For the CDR3, the DNA is TGTGCAAGTCGCTCCGAACAGGGGTCGGTTGGGAACACTGAAGCTTTCTTT.

J is TRBJ2-5 and V is TRBV2, with 8 bases that match TRBD1. The end of the DNA aligns better with TRBJ2-7, so the J call may be wrong. The CDR3 covers 13 residues. The germline V gene encodes CDR1 SNHLY and CDR2 FYNNEI. CDR3 nucleotides: TGTGCCAGCAGTCCGACAGGGGCCTACGAGCAGTACTTC. Its translation: CASSPTGAYEQYF.

Of note for this clone: The junction differs from germline at one of its ends, possibly a read error. The chain combines TRBV4-1 with TRBJ1-2; 7 bases are a match to TRBD1. The CDR3 loop spans 15 amino acids. Germline V lookup: CDR1 MGHRA, CDR2 YSYEKL. This chain's CDR3 is CASSQGRGQTYGYPF. CDR3 coding DNA: TGCGCCAGCAGCCAAGGACGGGGACAGACATATGGCTACCCCTTC.

This chain uses TRBV19 with TRBJ1-5, with D possibly being TRBD1 (6 bases). Germline V lookup: CDR1 LNHDA, CDR2 SQIVND (reference sequence). Trimming left V 7 bases short and J 0 bases short, with 13 bases between. CDR3 length: 15 amino acids. The CDR3 region is CASKMGQYSNQPQHF. DNA of the CDR3: TGTGCCAGTAAAATGGGACAATATAGCAATCAGCCCCAGCATTTT.

The chain employs TRBV11-2 and TRBJ2-3; TRBD2 is a possible D gene (6 bases). This CDR3 contains 15 residues. The germline V and J ends were trimmed by 7 bases and 0 bases, with 14 bases remaining between them. In germline, CDR1 is SGHAT, CDR2 FQNNGV. As DNA, the CDR3 is TGTGCCAGCAAGAGGCCGGGACTGAGCACAGATACGCAGTATTTT. It is translated as CASKRPGLSTDTQYF. Drawing the rest from reference TRBV11-2 and TRBJ2-3, the complete variable domain is EAGVAQSPRYKIIEKRQSVAFWCNPISGHATLYWYQQILGQGPKLLIQFQNNGVVDDSQLPKDRFSAERLKGVDSTLKIQPAKLEDSAVYLCASKRPGLSTDTQYFGPGTRLTVL.

The table lists this clone with a few counts. CDR3 coding DNA: TGTGCCAGCAGCCACCTCAGGGTGGGGAACACTGAAGCTTTCTTT. Its protein product is CASSHLRVGNTEAFF. The chain has TRBV4-2 and TRBJ1-1; D is perhaps TRBD1 (5 bases). The CDR3 extends over 15 amino acids. The V end was cut by 3 bases, the J end by 1 base, with 12 bases between. Germline-derived CDR1 and CDR2 are LGHNA and YNFKEQ.